This TCR beta chain derives from a study of OX40 agonist ivuxolimab in advanced cancers. General study findings and limits: With doses of 0.1-3.0 mg/kg, partial responders showed among the lowest clonal expansion.

The cohort excluded patients with autoimmune disease history or systemic immunosuppression. Regarding this clone: Its matching antigen is unknown.

Sequencing used immunoSEQ multiplex PCR; TCRdb keeps in-frame clones, though not all of them. The sample lists tens of thousands of clones, around 82% occurring once. Per germline, CDR1 SGHKS and CDR2 YYEKEE (reference sequence). The CDR3 sequence is 15 residues long. Trimming cost V 0 bases and J 5 bases; bases outside gene matches: 6. The material sequenced was CD4+ or CD8+ T cells sorted from blood, taken in a trial of the OX40 agonist ivuxolimab. This sequence originates from an adult with an advanced solid tumor such as melanoma, head and neck, liver or kidney cancer. J is TRBJ1-2 and V is TRBV5-5, with TRBD1 matching 8 bases. The CDR3 region is CASSLVTGVSYGYTF. CDR3 DNA: TGTGCCAGCAGCTTGGTGACAGGGGTTTCTTATGGCTACACCTTC.